This TCR beta chain is drawn from a study of T cells after yellow fever vaccination. Findings of the study overall: Post-booster samples contained most primary-vaccination clones (around 95% CD4, about 85% CD8).

From the 5' RACE reads, TCRdb called clonotypes with MiXCR, one entry per CDR3 protein. Among more than 300,000 distinct CDR3 sequences listed, roughly a tenth were seen once. Worth noting for this clonotype: Its antigen is not identified.

Losses at the gene ends were 5 bases for V and 4 bases for J; bases not matched to a gene: 10. The length of the CDR3 is 17 residues. The gene calls are TRBV12-3 or TRBV12-4 and TRBJ2-7, with TRBD2 identical over 14 bases. This TCR was recovered from a man between 18 and 35 years old who received the YFV17D yellow fever vaccine. The sample consisted of CD4+ T cells sorted from PBMCs, taken 45 days after the yellow fever booster vaccination. The CDR3 reads CASSRPGLAGDTYEQYF. CDR3 DNA: TGTGCCAGCAGTCGTCCGGGACTAGCGGGAGATACTTACGAGCAGTACTTC.